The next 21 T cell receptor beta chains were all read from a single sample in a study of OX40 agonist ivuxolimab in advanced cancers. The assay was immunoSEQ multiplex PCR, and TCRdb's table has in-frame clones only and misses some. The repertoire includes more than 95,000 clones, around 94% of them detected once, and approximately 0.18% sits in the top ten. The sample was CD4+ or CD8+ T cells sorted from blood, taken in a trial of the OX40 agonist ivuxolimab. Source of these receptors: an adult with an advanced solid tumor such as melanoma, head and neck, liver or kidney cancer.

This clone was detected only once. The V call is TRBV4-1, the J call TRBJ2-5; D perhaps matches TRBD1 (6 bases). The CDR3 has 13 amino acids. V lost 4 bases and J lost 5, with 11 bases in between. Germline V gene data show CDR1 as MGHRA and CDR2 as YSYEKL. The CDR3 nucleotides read TGCGCCAGCAGCCCACAGGGTATGGAGACCCAGTACTTC. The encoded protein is CASSPQGMETQYF.

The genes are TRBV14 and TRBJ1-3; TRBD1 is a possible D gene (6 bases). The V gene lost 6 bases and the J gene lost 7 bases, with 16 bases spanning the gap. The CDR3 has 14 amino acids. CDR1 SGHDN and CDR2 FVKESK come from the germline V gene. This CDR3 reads CASSQLDRINTIYF. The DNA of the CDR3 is TGTGCCAGCAGTCAGTTAGACAGGATCAACACCATATATTTT.

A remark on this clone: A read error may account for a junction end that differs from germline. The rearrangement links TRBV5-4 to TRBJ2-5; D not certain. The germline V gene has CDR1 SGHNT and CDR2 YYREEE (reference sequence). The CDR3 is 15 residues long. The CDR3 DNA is TGTGCCAGCAGATCGACCAGCCTTGACCAGGAGACCCAGTACTTC. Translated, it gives CASRSTSLDQETQYF.

CDR3 residues: CASSFSGTSGGFYEQFF. The CDR3 coding sequence is TGTGCCAGCAGCTTTTCCGGGACTAGCGGGGGTTTTTATGAGCAGTTCTTC. The V and J genes are TRBV5-8 and TRBJ2-1; 14 nucleotides agree with TRBD2. Germline values: CDR1 SGHTS, CDR2 YDEGEE. CDR3 size: 17 residues. Trimming removed 2 bases from V and 8 bases from J; junction bases left unmatched: 9.

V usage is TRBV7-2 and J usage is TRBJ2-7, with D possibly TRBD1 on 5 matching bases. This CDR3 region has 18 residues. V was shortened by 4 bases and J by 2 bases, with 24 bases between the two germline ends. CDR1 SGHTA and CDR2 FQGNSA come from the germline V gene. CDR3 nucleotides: TGTGCCAGCAGCTCGGACCGCCCTTCGTACGACAGCCCCTACGAGCAGTACTTC. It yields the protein CASSSDRPSYDSPYEQYF.

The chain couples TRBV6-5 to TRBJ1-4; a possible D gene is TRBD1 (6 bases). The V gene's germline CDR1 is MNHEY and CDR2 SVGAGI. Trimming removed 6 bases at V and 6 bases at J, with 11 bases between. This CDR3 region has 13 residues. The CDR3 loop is CASRRSGDEKLFF. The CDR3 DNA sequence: TGTGCCAGCAGAAGGTCAGGGGATGAAAAACTGTTTTTT.

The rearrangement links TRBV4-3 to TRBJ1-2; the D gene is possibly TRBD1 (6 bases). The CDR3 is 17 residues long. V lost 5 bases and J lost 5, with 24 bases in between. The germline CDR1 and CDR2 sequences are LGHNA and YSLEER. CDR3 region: CASSSVPPRGGRYGYTF. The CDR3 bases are TGCGCCAGCAGCTCCGTCCCCCCGAGGGGGGGAAGGTATGGCTACACCTTC.

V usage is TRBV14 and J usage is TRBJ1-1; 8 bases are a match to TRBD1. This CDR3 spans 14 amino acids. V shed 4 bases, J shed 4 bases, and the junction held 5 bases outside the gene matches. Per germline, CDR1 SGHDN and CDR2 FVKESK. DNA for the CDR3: TGTGCCAGCAGCCCCCAGGGGGCAGGCACTGAAGCTTTCTTT. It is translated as CASSPQGAGTEAFF.

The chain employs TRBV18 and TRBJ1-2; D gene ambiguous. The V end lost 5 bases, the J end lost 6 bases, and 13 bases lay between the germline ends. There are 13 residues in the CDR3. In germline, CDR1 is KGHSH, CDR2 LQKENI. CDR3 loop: CASSAGQRDGYTF. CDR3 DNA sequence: TGTGCCAGCTCAGCAGGCCAGAGGGATGGCTACACCTTC. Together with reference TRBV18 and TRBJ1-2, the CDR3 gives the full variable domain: NAGVMQNPRHLVRRRGQEARLRCSPMKGHSHVYWYRQLPEEGLKFMVYLQKENIIDESGMPKERFSAEFPKEGPSILRIQQVVRGDSAAYFCASSAGQRDGYTFGSGTRLTVV.

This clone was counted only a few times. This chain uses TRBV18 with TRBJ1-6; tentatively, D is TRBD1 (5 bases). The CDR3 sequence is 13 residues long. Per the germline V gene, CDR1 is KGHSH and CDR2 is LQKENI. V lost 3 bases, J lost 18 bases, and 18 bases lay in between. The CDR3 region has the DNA TGTGCCAGCTCACCCGGTGGGGCTGGAACCGGCCACTTT. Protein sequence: CASSPGGAGTGHF. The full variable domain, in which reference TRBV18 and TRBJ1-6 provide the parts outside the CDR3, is NAGVMQNPRHLVRRRGQEARLRCSPMKGHSHVYWYRQLPEEGLKFMVYLQKENIIDESGMPKERFSAEFPKEGPSILRIQQVVRGDSAAYFCASSPGGAGTGHFGNGTRLTVT.

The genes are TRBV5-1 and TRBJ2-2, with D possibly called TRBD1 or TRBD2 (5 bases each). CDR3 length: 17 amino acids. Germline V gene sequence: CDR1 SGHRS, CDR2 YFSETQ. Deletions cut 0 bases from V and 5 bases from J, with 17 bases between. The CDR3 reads CASSLAGARFGTGELFF. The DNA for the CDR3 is TGCGCCAGCAGCTTGGCCGGGGCGCGGTTTGGGACCGGGGAGCTGTTTTTT.

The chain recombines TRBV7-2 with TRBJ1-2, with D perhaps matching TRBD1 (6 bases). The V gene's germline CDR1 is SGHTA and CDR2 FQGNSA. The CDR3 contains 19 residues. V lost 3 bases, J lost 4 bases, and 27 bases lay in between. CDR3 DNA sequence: TGTGCCAGCAGCTTCTCCAACCAGGAGGGGGATGGGAGGTCCTATGGCTACACCTTC. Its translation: CASSFSNQEGDGRSYGYTF.

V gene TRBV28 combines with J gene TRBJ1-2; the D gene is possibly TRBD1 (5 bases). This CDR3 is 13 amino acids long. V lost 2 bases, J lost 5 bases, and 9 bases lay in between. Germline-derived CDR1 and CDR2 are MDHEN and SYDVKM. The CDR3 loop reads CASSLRTSYGYTF. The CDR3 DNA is TGTGCCAGCAGTTTACGGACATCTTATGGCTACACCTTC.

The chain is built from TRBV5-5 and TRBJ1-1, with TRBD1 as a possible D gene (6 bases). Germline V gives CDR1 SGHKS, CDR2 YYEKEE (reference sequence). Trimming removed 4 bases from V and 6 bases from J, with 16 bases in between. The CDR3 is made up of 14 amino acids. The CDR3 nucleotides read TGTGCCAGCAGCCCCACAGGGATCTTTTCTGAAGCTTTCTTT. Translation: CASSPTGIFSEAFF.

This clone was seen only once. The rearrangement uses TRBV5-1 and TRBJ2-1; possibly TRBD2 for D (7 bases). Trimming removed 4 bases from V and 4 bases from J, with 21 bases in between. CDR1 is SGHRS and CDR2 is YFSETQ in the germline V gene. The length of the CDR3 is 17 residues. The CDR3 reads CASSVGSRAGAYNEQFF. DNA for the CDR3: TGCGCCAGCAGCGTGGGCTCAAGGGCGGGGGCTTACAATGAGCAGTTCTTC.

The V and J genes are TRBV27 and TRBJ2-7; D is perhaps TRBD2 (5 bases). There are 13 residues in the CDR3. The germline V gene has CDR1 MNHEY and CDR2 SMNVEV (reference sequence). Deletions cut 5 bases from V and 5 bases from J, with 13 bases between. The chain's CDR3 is CASSPLVSDEQYF. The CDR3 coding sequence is TGTGCCAGCAGTCCACTAGTTTCTGACGAGCAGTACTTC.

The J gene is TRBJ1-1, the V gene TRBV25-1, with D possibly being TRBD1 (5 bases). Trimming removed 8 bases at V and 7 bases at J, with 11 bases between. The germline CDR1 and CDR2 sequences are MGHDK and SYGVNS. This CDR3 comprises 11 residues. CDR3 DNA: TGTGCCAGCTGGGACGGGGGTGAAGCTTTCTTT. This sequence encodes CASWDGGEAFF.

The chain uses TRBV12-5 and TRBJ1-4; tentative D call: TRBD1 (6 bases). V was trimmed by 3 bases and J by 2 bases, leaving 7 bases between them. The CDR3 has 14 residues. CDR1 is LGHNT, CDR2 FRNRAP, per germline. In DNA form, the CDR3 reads TGTGCTAGTGGTTTTAGGGGGACTAATGAAAAACTGTTTTTT. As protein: CASGFRGTNEKLFF.

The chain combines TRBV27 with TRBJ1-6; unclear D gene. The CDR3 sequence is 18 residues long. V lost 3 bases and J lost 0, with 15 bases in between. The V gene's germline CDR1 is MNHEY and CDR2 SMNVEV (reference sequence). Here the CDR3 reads CASSFHRTGSSYNSPLHF. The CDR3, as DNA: TGTGCCAGCAGTTTCCATAGGACGGGAAGCTCCTATAATTCACCCCTCCACTTT.

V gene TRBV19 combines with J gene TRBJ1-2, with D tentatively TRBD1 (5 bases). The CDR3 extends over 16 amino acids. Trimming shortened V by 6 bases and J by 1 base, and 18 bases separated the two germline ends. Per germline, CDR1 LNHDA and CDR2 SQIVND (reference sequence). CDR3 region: CASSTITGEYNYGYTF. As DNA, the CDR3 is TGTGCCAGTAGCACGATCACGGGGGAATATAACTATGGCTACACCTTC.

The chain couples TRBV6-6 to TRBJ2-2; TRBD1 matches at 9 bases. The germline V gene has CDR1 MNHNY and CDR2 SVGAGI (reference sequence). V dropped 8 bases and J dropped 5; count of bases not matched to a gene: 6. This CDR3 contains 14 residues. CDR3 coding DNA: TGTGCCAGCCGCGGGACAGGGAGAACCGGGGAGCTGTTTTTT. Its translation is CASRGTGRTGELFF.